This TCR beta chain was captured by sequencing in a study of T-cell memory formation after mild COVID-19. MiXCR was run by TCRdb on the 5' RACE reads, yielding one entry per CDR3 protein. Among 400,000 to 450,000 distinct CDR3 sequences listed, 15% to 20% were seen once. From germline, CDR1 is LNHNV and CDR2 YYDKDF (reference sequence). This CDR3 is built from 16 residues. V was shortened by 0 bases and J by 0 bases, with 10 bases between the two germline ends. There are a few counts of this clonotype. The TCR comes from a man younger than 35 who had mild COVID-19 (a few samples of this study predate the infection). Cell type and time point are not known. What was sequenced was PBMCs or a T cell subset sorted from them (not recorded which). V and J are TRBV15 and TRBJ2-3, with no clear D. CDR3 protein: CATSRDGFRSTDTQYF. As DNA, the CDR3 is TGTGCCACCAGCAGAGATGGATTCAGGAGCACAGATACGCAGTATTTT.